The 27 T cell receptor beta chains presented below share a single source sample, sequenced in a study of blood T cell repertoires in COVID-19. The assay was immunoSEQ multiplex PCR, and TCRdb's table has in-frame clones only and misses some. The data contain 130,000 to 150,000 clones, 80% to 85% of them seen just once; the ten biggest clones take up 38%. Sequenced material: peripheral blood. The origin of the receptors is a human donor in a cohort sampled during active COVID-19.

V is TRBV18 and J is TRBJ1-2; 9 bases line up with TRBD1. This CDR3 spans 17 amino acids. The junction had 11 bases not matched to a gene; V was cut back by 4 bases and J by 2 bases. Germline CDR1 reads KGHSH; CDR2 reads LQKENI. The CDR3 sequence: CASSHGQGPRRNYGYTF. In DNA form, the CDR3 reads TGTGCCAGCTCACATGGACAGGGGCCGCGGAGGAACTATGGCTACACCTTC.

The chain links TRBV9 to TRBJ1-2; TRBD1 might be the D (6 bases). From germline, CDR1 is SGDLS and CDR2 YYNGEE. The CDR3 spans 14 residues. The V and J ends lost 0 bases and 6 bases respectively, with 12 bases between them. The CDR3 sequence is CASSVETGLHGYTF. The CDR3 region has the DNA TGTGCCAGCAGCGTAGAAACAGGGCTGCATGGCTACACCTTC.

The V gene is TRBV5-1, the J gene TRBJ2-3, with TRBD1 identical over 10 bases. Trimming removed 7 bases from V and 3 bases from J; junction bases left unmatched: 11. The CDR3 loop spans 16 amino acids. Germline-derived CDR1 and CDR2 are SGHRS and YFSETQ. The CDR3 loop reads CASSQMGQGRTDTQYF. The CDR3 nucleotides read TGCGCCAGCTCCCAAATGGGACAGGGGAGGACAGATACGCAGTATTTT.

This chain's CDR3 is CASSSVQDAFREQFF. CDR3 DNA sequence: TGTGCCAGCAGCTCCGTACAGGACGCCTTCCGTGAGCAGTTCTTC. The V gene is TRBV11-2, the J gene TRBJ2-1; TRBD1 is a possible D gene (5 bases). Germline CDR1 and CDR2: SGHAT and FQNNGV. This CDR3 region has 15 residues. Between the trimmed V and J ends, which lost 4 bases and 9 bases, there was a span of 19 bases.

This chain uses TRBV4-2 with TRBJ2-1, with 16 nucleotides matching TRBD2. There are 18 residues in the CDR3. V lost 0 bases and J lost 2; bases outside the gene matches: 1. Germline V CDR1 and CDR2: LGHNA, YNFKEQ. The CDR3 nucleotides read TGTGCCAGCAGCCAAGAGGGGACTAGCGGGGGGGCCTACAATGAGCAGTTCTTC. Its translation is CASSQEGTSGGAYNEQFF.

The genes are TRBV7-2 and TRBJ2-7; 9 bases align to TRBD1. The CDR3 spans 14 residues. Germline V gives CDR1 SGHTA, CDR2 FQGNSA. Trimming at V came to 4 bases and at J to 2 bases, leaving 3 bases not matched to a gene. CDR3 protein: CASSSTGGPYEQYF. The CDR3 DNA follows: TGTGCCAGCAGCTCGACAGGGGGACCCTACGAGCAGTACTTC.

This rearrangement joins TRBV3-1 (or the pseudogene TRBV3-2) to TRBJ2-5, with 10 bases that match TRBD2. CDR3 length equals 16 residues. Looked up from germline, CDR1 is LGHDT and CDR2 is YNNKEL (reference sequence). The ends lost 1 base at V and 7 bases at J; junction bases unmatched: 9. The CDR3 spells CASSQVVLAGEGTQYF. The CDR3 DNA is TGTGCCAGCAGCCAAGTTGTTCTAGCGGGGGAAGGGACCCAGTACTTC.

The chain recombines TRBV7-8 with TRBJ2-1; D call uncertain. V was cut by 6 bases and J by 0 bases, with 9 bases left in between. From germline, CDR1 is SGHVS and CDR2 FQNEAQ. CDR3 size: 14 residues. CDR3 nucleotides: TGTGCCAGCAGTCATGGTAGCTCCTACAATGAGCAGTTCTTC. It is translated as CASSHGSSYNEQFF.

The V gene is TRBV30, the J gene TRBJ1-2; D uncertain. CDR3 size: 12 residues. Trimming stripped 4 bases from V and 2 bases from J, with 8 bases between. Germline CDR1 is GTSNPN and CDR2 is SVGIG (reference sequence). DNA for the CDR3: TGTGCCTGGAATCCGGGAAACTATGGCTACACCTTC. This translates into CAWNPGNYGYTF.

The DNA of the CDR3 is TGTGCCAGCAGCCCGTCGACTAGCGGGGGGGCCTACGAGCAGTACTTC. Its translation: CASSPSTSGGAYEQYF. The rearrangement joins TRBV7-2 to TRBJ2-7, with 14 bases aligning to TRBD2. Germline V gives CDR1 SGHTA, CDR2 FQGNSA. The J segment lost 2 bases and the V segment lost 5 bases, leaving 5 bases of the junction unmatched. This CDR3 region has 16 residues.

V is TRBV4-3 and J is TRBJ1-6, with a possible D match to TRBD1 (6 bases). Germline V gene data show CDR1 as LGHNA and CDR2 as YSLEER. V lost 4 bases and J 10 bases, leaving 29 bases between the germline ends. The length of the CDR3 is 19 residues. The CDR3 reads CASSRHPAGRGAKESPLHF. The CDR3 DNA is TGCGCCAGCAGCCGACACCCCGCGGGCCGGGGGGCGAAGGAATCACCCCTCCACTTT.

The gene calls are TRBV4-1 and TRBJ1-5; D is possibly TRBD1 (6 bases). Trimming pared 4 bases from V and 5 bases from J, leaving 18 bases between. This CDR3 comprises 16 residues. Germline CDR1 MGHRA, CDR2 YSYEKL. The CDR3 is CASSPPGWQGYQPQHF. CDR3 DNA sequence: TGCGCCAGCAGCCCCCCGGGATGGCAGGGGTATCAGCCCCAGCATTTT.

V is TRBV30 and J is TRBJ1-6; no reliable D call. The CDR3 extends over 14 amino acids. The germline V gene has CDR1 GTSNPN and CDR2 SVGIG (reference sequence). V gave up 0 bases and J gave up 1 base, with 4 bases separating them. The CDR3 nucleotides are TGTGCCTGGAGTGTACTGTCCTATAATTCACCCCTCCACTTT. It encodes CAWSVLSYNSPLHF.

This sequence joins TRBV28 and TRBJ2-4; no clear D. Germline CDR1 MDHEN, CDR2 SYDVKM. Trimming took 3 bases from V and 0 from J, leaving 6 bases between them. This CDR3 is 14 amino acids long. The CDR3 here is CASSFSLAKNIQYF. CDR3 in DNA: TGTGCCAGCAGTTTCAGTCTAGCCAAAAACATTCAGTACTTC.

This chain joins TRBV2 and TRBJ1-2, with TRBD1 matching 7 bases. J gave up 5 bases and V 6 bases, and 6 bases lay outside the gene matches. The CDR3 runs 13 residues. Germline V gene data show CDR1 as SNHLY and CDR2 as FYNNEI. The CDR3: CASSADRKYGYTF. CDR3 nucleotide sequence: TGTGCCAGCAGCGCGGACAGGAAGTATGGCTACACCTTC.

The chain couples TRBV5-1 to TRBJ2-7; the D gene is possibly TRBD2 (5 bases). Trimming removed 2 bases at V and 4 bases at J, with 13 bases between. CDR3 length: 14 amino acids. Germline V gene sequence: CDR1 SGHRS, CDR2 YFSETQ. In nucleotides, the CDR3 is TGCGCCAGCAGCTTTAACCGTGGGAGTTACGAGCAGTACTTC. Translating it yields CASSFNRGSYEQYF. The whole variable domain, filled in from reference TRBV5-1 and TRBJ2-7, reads KAGVTQTPRYLIKTRGQQVTLSCSPISGHRSVSWYQQTPGQGLQFLFEYFSETQRNKGNFPGRFSGRQFSNSRSEMNVSTLELGDSALYLCASSFNRGSYEQYFGPGTRLTVT.

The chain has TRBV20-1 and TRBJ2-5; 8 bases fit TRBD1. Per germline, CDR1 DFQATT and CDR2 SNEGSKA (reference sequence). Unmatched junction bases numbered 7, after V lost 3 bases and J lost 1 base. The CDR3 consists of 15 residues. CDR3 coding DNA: TGCAGTGCTAGTGAACCGGGACAGGTCCAAGAGACCCAGTACTTC. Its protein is CSASEPGQVQETQYF.

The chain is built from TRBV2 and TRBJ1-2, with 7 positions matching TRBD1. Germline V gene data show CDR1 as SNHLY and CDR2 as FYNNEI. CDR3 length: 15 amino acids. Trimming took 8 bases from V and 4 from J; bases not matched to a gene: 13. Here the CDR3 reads CASLRPGQLLYGYTF. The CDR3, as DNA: TGTGCCAGCCTAAGACCGGGACAGCTACTCTATGGCTACACCTTC.

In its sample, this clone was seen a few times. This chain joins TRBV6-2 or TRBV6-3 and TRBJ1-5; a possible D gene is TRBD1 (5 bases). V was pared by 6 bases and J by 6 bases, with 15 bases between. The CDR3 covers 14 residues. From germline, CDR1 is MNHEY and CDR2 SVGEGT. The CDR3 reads CASSPGATGQPQHF. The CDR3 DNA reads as TGTGCCAGCAGCCCTGGGGCCACGGGTCAGCCCCAGCATTTT.

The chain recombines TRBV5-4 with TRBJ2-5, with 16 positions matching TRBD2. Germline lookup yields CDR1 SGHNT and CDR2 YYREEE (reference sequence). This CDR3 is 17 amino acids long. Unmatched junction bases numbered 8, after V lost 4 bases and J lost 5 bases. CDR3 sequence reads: CASSAGTSGGATETQYF. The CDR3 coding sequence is TGTGCCAGCAGCGCCGGGACTAGCGGGGGGGCTACGGAGACCCAGTACTTC. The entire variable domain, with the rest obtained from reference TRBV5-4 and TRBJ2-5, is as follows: ETGVTQSPTHLIKTRGQQVTLRCSSQSGHNTVSWYQQALGQGPQFIFQYYREEENGRGNFPPRFSGLQFPNYSSELNVNALELDDSALYLCASSAGTSGGATETQYFGPGTRLLVL.

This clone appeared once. The CDR3 DNA follows: TGTGCCAGTAGTATAGGCGGGGGGCCAACGTGGTATTCACCCCTCCACTTT. Encoded protein: CASSIGGGPTWYSPLHF. This chain uses TRBV19 with TRBJ1-6; a weak D match, TRBD1 (6 bases). The CDR3 runs 17 residues. V lost 1 base and J 8 bases, leaving 18 bases between the germline ends. Germline V gives CDR1 LNHDA, CDR2 SQIVND (reference sequence).

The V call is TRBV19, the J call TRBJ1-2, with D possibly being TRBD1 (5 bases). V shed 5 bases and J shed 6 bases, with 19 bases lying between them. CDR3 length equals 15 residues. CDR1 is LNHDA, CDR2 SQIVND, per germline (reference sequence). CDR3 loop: CASSFSRPRGDGYTF. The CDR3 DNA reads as TGTGCCAGTAGTTTCTCACGGCCTCGGGGGGATGGCTACACCTTC. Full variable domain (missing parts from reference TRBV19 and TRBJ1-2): DGGITQSPKYLFRKEGQNVTLSCEQNLNHDAMYWYRQDPGQGLRLIYYSQIVNDFQKGDIAEGYSVSREKKESFPLTVTSAQKNPTAFYLCASSFSRPRGDGYTFGSGTRLTVV.

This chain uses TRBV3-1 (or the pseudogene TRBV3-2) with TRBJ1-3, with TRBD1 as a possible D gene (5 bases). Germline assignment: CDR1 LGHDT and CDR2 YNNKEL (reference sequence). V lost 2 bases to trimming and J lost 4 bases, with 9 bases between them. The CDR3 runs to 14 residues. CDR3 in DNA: TGTGCCAGCAGCCAATGGGGCAGGGGAAACACCATATATTTT. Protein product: CASSQWGRGNTIYF.

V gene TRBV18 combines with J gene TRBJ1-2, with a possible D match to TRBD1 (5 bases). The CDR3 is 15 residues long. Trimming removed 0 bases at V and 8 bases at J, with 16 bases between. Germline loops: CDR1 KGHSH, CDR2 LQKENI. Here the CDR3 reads CASSPPGGASGGYTF. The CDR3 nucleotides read TGTGCCAGCTCACCACCGGGAGGGGCGTCGGGCGGCTACACCTTC. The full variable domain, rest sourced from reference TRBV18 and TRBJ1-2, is NAGVMQNPRHLVRRRGQEARLRCSPMKGHSHVYWYRQLPEEGLKFMVYLQKENIIDESGMPKERFSAEFPKEGPSILRIQQVVRGDSAAYFCASSPPGGASGGYTFGSGTRLTVV.

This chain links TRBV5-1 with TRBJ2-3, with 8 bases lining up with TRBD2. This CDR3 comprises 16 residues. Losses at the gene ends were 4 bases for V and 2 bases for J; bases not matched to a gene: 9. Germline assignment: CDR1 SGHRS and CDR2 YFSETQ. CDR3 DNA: TGCGCCAGCAGCGCCGTAGCGGGGACCTTCACAGATACGCAGTATTTT. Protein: CASSAVAGTFTDTQYF.

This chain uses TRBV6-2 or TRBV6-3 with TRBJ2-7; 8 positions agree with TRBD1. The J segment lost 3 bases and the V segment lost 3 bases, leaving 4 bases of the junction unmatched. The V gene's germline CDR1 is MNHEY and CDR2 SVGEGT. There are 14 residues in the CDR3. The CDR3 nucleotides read TGTGCCAGCAGTTATCGCGGACAGGGCTACGAGCAGTACTTC. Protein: CASSYRGQGYEQYF.

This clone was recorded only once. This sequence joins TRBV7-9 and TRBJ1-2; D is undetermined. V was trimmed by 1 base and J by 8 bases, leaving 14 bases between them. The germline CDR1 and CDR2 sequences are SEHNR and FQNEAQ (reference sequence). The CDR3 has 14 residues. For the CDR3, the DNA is TGTGCCAGCAGCTTAGTGGTCAGTACGGGAGGCTACACCTTC. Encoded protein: CASSLVVSTGGYTF.